The sequence of this TCR beta chain was determined in a study of T cell responses to AZD1222 COVID-19 vaccine. Assay: immunoSEQ multiplex PCR; the TCRdb copy retains only in-frame clones and omits some. The sample contains fewer than 250,000 clones, 80% to 95% of which appear only once. General observations from the study: Unmutated variant regions are reportedly targeted by nearly half of spike-specific TCRs.

As to this clone: Its target is not known.

This sequence was found in an adult in good health. The material sequenced was peripheral blood, taken on day 0 of AZD1222 vaccination.

The CDR3 coding sequence is TGTGCCAGCAGCCCAAGGGGGGAGACCCAGTACTTC. It specifies CASSPRGETQYF. The gene calls are TRBV3-1 (or the pseudogene TRBV3-2) and TRBJ2-5; tentatively, D is TRBD1 (6 bases). This CDR3 is 12 amino acids long. The ends were cut back, 4 bases at V and 5 bases at J, with 8 bases in the middle. Germline lookup yields CDR1 LGHDT and CDR2 YNNKEL (reference sequence).